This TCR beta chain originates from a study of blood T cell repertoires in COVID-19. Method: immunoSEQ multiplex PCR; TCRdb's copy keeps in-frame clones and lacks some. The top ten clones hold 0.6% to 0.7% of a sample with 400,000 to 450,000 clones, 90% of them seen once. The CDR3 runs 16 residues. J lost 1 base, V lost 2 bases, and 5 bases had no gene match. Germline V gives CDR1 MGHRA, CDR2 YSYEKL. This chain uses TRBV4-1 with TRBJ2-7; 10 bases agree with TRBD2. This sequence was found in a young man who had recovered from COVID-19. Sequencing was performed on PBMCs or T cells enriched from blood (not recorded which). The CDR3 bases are TGCGCCAGCAGCCAATTCCAGCGGGAGGGGTCCTACGAGCAGTACTTC. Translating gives CASSQFQREGSYEQYF.